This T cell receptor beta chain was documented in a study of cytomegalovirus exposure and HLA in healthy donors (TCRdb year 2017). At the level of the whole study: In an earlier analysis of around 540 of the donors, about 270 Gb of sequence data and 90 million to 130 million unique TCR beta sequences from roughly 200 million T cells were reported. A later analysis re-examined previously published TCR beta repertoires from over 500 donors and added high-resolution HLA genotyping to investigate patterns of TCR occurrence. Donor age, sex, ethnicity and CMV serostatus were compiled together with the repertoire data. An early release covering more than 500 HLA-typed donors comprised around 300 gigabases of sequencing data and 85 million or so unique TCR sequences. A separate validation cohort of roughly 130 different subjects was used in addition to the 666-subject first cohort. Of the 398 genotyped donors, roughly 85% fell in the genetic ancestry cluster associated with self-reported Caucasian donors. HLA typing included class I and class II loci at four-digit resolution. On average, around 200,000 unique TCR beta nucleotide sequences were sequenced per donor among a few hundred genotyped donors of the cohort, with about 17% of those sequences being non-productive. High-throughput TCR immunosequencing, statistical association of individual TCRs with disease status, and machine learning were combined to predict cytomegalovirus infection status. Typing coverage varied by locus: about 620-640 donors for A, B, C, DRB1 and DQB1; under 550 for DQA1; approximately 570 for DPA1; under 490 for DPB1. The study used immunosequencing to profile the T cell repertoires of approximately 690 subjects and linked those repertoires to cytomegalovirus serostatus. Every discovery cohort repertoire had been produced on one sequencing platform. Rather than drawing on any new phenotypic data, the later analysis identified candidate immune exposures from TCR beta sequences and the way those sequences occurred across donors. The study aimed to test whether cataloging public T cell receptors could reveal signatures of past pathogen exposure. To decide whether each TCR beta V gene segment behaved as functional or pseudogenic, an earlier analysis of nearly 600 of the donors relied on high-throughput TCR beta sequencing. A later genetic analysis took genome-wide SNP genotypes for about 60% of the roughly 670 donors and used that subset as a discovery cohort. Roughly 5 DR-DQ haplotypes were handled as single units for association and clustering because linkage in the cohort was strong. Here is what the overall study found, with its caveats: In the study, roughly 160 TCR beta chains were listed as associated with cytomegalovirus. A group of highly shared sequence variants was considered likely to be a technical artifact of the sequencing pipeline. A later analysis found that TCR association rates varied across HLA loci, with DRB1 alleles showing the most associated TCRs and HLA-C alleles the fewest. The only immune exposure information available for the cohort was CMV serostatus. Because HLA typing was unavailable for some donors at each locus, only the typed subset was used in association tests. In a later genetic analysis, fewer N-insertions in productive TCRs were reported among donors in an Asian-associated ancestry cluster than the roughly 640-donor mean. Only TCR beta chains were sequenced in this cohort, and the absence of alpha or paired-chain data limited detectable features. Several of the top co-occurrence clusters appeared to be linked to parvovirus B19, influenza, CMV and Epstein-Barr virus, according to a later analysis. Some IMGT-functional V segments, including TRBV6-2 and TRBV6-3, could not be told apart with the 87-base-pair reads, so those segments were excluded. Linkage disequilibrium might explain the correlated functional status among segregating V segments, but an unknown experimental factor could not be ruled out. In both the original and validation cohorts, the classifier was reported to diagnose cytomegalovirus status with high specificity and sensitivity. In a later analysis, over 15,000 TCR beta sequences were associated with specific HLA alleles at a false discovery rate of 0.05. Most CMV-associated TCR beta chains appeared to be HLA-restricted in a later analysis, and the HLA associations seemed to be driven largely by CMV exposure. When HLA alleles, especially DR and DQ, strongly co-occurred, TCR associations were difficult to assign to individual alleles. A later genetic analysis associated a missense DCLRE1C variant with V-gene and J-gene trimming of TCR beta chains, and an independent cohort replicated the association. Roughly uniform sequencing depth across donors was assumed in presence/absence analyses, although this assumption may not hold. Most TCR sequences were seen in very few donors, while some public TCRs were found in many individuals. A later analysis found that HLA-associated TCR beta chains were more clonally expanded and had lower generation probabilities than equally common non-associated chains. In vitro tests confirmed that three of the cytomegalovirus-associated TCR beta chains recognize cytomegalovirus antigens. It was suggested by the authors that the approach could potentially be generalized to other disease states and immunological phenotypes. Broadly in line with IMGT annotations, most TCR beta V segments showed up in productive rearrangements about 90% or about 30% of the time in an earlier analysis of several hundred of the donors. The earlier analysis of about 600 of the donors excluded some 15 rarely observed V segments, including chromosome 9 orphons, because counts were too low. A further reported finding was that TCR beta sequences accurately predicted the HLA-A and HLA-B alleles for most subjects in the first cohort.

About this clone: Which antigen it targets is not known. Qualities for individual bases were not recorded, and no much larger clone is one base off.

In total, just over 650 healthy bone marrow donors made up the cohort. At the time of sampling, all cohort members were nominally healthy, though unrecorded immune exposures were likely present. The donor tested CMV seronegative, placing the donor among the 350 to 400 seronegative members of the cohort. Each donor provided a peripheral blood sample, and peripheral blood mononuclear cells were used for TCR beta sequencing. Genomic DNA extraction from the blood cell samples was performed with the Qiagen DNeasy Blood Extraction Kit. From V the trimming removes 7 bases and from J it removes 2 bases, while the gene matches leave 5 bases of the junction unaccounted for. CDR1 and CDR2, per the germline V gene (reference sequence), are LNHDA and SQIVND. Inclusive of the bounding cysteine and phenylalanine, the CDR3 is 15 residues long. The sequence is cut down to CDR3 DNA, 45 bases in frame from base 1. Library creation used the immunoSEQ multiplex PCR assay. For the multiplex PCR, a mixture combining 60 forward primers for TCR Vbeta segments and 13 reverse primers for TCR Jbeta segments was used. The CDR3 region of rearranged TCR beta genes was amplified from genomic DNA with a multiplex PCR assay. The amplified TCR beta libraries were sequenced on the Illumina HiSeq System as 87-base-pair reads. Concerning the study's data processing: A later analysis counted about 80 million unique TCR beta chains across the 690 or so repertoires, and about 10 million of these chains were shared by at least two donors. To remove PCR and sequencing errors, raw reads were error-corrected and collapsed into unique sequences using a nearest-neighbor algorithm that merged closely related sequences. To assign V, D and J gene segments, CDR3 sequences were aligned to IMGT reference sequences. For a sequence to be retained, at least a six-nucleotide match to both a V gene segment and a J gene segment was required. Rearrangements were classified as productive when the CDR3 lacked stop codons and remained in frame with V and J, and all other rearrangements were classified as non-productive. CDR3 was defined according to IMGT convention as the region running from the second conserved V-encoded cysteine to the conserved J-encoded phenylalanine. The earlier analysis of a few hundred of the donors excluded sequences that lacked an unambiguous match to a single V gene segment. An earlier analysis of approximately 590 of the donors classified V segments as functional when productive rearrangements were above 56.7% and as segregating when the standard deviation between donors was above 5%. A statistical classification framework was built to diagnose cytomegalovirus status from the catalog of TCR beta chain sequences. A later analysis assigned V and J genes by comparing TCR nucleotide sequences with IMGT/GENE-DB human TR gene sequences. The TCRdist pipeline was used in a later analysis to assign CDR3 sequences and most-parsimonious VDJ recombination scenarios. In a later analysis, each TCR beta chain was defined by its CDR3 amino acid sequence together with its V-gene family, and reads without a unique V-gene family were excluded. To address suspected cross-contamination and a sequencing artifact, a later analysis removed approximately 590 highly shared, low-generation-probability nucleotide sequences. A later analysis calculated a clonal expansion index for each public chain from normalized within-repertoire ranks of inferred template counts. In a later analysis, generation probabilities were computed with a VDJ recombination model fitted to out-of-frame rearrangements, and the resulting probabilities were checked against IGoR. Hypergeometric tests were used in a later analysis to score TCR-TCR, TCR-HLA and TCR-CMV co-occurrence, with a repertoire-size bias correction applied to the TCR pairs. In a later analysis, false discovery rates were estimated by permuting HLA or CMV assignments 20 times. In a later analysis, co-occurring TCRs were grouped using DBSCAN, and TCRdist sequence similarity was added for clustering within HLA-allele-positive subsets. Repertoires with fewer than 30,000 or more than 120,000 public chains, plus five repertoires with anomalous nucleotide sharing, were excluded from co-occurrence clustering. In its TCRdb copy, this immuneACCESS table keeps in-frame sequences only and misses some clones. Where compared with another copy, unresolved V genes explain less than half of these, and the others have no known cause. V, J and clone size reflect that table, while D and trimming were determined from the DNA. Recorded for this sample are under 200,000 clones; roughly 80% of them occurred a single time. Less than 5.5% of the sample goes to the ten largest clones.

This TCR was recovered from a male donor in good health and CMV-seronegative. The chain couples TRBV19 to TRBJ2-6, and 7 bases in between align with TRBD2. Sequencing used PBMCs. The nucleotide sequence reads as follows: TGTGCCAGTAAGCCGGGGAGGGCTGGGGCCAACGTCCTGACTTTC. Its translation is CASKPGRAGANVLTF.